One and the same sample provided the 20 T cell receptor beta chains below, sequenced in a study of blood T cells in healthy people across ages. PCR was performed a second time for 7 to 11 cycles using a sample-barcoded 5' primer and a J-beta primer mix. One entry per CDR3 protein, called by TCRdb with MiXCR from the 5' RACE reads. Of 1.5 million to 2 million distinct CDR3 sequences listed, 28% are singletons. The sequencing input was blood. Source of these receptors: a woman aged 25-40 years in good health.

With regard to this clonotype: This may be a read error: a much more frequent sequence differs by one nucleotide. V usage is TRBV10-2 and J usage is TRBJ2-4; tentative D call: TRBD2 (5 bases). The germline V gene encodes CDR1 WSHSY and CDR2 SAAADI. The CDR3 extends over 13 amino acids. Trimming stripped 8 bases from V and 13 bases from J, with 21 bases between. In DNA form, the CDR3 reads TGCGCCAGCTCGGTTCGGGAATTCTACGGGCAGTACTTC. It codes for CASSVREFYGQYF.

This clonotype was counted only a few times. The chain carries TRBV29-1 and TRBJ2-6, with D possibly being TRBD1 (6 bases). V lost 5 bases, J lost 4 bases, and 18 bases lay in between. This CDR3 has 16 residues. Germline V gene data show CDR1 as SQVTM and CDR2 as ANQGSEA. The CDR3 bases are TGCAGCGTTTCCGGGACACAACCGTCGGGGGCCAACGTCCTGACTTTC. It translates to CSVSGTQPSGANVLTF.

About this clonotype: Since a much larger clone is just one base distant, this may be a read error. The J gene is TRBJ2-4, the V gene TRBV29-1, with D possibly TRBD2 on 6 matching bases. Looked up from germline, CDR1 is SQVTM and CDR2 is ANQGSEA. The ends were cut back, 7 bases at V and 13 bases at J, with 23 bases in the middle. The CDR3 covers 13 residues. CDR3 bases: TGCAGCGGGGGACTCCCGGCCTACAATGAGCAGTACTTC. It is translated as CSGGLPAYNEQYF. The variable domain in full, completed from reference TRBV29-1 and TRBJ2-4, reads SAVISQKPSRDICQRGTSLTIQCQVDSQVTMMFWYRQQPGQSLTLIATANQGSEATYESGFVIDKFPISRPNLTFSTLTVSNMSPEDSSIYLCSGGLPAYNEQYFGAGTRLSVL.

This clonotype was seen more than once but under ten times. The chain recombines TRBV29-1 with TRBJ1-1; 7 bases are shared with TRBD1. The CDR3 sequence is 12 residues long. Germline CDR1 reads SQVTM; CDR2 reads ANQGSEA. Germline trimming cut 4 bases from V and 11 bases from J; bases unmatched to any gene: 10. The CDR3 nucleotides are TGCAGCGTTGTGGGACAGACATTGAACGCTTTCTTT. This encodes CSVVGQTLNAFF. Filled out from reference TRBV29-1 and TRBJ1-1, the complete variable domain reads SAVISQKPSRDICQRGTSLTIQCQVDSQVTMMFWYRQQPGQSLTLIATANQGSEATYESGFVIDKFPISRPNLTFSTLTVSNMSPEDSSIYLCSVVGQTLNAFFGQGTRLTVV.

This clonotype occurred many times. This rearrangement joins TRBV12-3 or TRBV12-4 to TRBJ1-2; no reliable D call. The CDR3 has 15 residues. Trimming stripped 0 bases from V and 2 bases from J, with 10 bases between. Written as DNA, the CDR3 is TGTGCCAGCAGTTTAGCACGGGGTTCCAACTATGGCTACACCTTC. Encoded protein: CASSLARGSNYGYTF.

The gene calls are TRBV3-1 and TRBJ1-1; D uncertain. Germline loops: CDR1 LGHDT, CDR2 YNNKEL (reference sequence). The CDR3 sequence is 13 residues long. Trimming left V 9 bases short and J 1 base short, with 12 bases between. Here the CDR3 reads CASLSKGNTEAFF. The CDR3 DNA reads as TGTGCCAGTCTCTCTAAAGGGAACACTGAAGCTTTCTTT.

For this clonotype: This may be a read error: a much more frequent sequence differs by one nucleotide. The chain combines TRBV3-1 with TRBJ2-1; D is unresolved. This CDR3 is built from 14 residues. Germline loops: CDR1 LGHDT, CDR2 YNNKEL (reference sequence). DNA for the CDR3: TGTGCCAGCAGCCAAGTATCCTTGCCAAATGGGCAGTTCTTC. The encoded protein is CASSQVSLPNGQFF.

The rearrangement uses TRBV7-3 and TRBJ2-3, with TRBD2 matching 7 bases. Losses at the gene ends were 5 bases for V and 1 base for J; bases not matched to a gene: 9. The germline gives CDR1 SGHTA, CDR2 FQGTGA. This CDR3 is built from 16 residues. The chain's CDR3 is CASSPRTRGGTDTQYF. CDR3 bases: TGTGCCAGCAGCCCTCGGACTAGAGGAGGCACAGATACGCAGTATTTT.

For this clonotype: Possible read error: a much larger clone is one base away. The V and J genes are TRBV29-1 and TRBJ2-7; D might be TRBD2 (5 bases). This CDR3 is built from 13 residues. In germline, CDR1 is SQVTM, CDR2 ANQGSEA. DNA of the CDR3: TGCAGCGGTGAAGAGGGAAGATCCTACGAGCAGTACTTC. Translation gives CSGEEGRSYEQYF.

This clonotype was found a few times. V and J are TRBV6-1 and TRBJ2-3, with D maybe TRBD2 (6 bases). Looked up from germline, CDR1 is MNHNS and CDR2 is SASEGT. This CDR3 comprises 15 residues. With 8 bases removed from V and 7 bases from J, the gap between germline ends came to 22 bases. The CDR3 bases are TGTGCCAGCTCGGCATCCCGGGGGTTCGAGTATACGCAGTATTTT. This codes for CASSASRGFEYTQYF.

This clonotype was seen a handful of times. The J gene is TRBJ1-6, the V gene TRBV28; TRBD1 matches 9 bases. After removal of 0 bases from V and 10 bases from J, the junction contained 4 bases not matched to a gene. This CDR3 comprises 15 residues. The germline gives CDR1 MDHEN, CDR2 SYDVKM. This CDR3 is CASSLWGQGESPLHF. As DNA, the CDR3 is TGTGCCAGCAGTTTATGGGGACAGGGAGAATCACCCCTCCACTTT.

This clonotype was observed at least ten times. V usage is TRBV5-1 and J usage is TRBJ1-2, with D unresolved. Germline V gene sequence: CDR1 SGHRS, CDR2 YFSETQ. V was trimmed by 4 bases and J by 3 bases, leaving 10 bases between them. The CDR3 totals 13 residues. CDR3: CASSPDAHYGYTF. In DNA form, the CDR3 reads TGCGCCAGCAGCCCTGACGCGCACTATGGCTACACCTTC. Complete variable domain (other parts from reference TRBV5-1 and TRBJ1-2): KAGVTQTPRYLIKTRGQQVTLSCSPISGHRSVSWYQQTPGQGLQFLFEYFSETQRNKGNFPGRFSGRQFSNSRSEMNVSTLELGDSALYLCASSPDAHYGYTFGSGTRLTVV.

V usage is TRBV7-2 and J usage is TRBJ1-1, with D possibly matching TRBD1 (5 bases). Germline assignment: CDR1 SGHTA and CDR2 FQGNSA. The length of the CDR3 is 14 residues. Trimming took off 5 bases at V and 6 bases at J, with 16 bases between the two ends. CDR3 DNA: TGTGCCAGCAGCGCGGGACGGATAAACGCTGAAGCTTTCTTT. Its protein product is CASSAGRINAEAFF.

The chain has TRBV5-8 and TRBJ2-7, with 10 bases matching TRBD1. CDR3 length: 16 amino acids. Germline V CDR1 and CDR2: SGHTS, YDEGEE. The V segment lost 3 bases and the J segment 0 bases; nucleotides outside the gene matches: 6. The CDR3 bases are TGTGCCAGCAGCTCAGCCGGGACAGGGGTCTCCTACGAGCAGTACTTC. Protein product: CASSSAGTGVSYEQYF. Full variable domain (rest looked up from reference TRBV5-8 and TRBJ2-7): EAGVTQSPTHLIKTRGQQATLRCSPISGHTSVYWYQQALGLGLQFLLWYDEGEERNRGNFPPRFSGRQFPNYSSELNVNALELEDSALYLCASSSAGTGVSYEQYFGPGTRLTVT.

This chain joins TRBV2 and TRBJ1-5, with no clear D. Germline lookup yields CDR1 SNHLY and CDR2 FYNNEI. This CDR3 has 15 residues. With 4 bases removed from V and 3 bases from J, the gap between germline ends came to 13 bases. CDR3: CASSGDGVANQPQHF. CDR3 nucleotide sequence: TGTGCCAGCAGTGGTGACGGAGTCGCCAATCAGCCCCAGCATTTT. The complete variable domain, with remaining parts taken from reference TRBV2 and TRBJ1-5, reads EPEVTQTPSHQVTQMGQEVILRCVPISNHLYFYWYRQILGQKVEFLVSFYNNEISEKSEIFDDQFSVERPDGSNFTLKIRSTKLEDSAMYFCASSGDGVANQPQHFGDGTRLSIL.

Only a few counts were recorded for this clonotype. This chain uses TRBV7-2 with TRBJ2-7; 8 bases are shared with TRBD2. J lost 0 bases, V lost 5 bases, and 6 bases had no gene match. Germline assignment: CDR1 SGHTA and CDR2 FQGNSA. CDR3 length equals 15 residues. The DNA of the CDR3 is TGTGCCAGCAGCCGCCCGGCGGGAGGCTCCTACGAGCAGTACTTC. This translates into CASSRPAGGSYEQYF.

The CDR3 DNA reads as TGCGCCAGCAGCTTGGCGACTAGCGGGGGAACCGGGGAGCTGTTTTTT. This codes for CASSLATSGGTGELFF. The V and J genes are TRBV5-1 and TRBJ2-2; 12 bases agree with TRBD2. Per germline, CDR1 SGHRS and CDR2 YFSETQ. The length of the CDR3 is 16 residues. With V trimmed by 0 bases and J by 5 bases, 2 bases remained unmatched.

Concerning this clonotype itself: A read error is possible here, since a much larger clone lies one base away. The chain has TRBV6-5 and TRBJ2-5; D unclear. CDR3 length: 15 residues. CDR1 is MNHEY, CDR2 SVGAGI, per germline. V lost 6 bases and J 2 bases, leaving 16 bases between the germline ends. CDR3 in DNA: TGTGCCAGCAGCACTTGTGTGGGCTTTCAAGAGACCCAGTACTTC. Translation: CASSTCVGFQETQYF.

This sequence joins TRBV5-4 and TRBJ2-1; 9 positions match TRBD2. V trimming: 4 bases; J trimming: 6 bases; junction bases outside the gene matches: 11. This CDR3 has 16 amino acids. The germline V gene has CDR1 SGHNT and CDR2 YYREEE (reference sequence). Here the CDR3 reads CASSRAGGQIRNEQFF. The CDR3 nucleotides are TGTGCCAGCAGCCGGGCGGGGGGGCAAATACGCAATGAGCAGTTCTTC.

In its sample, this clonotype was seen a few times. The CDR3, as DNA: TGTGCCAGCAGCCAATTTCAGGACAGGGGCCGTCAGCGGATGAACACCATATATTTT. This gives the protein CASSQFQDRGRQRMNTIYF. The gene calls are TRBV3-1 and TRBJ1-3, with 9 bases aligning to TRBD1. Per germline, CDR1 LGHDT and CDR2 YNNKEL (reference sequence). The CDR3 sequence is 19 residues long. Losses at the gene ends were 2 bases for V and 7 bases for J; bases not matched to a gene: 18.